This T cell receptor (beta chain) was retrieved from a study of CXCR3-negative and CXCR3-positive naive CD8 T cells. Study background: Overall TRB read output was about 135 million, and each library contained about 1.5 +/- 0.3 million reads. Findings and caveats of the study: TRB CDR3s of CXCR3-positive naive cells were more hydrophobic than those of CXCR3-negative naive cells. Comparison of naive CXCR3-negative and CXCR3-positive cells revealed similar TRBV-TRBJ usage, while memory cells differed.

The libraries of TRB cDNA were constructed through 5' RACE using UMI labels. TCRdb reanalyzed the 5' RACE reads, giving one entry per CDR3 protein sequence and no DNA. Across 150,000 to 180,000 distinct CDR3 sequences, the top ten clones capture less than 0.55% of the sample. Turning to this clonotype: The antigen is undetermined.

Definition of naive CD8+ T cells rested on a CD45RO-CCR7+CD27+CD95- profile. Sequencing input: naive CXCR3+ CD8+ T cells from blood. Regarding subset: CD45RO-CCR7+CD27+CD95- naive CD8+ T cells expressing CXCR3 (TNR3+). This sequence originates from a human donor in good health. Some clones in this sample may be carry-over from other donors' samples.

The CDR3 reads CASSFTGRHEQYF. The rearrangement links TRBV11-3 to TRBJ2-7; with no DNA, the TCRdb D assignment of TRBD1 cannot be verified. The germline V gene encodes CDR1 SGHNT and CDR2 YENEEA. The length of the CDR3 is 13 residues. The complete variable domain, with remaining parts taken from reference TRBV11-3 and TRBJ2-7, reads EAGVVQSPRYKIIEKKQPVAFWCNPISGHNTLYWYLQNLGQGPELLIRYENEEAVDDSQLPKDRFSAERLKGVDSTLKIQPAELGDSAVYLCASSFTGRHEQYFGPGTRLTVT.